The present entry profiles one T cell receptor beta chain with its context. At one end the junction does not follow the germline gene, possibly because of a read error. The data originate from a study of blood T cells in healthy people across ages. Combining a sample-barcoded 5' primer with a J-beta primer mix, a second PCR ran for about 7 to 12 cycles. TCRdb itself ran the 5' RACE reads through MiXCR, one entry per CDR3 protein. The table has 1.6 million or so distinct CDR3 sequences, almost 35% seen once. This clonotype was sampled from a woman under 40 in good health. Sequencing was performed on blood.

CDR3 sequence: CASSLYEGLAAYNEQFF. CDR3 in DNA: TGCGCCAGCAGCTTATACGAGGGACTAGCGGCCTACAATGAGCAGTTCTTC. The rearrangement links TRBV5-5 to TRBJ2-1, with TRBD2 matching over 11 bases. CDR3 size: 17 residues. Germline lookup yields CDR1 SGHKS and CDR2 YYEKEE (reference sequence).